This entry is about one T cell receptor (beta chain). Researchers ran the PCR with 60 Vbeta and 13 Jbeta primers. Some clones are missing from TCRdb's copy, which holds only in-frame ones; the method was immunoSEQ multiplex PCR. The data hold some 150,000 clones, with around three quarters observed a single time. These data are taken from a study of cytomegalovirus exposure and HLA in healthy donors. For the study at large: Tens of millions of unique TCRs from HLA-typed donors made up an early data release.

This CDR3 contains 15 residues. Germline loops: CDR1 MDHEN, CDR2 SYDVKM. V was clipped by 5 bases and J by 5 bases; unmatched bases: 8. The gene calls are TRBV28 and TRBJ2-1; 8 bases line up with TRBD2. The sequence was obtained from a man in his forties or fifties in good health and CMV-seronegative. Sequenced sample: PBMCs. The CDR3 reads CASSNPGRAHNEQFF. For the CDR3, the DNA is TGTGCCAGCAGTAACCCCGGGAGGGCCCACAATGAGCAGTTCTTC.